Shown below are 4 T cell receptor beta chains from a single sample sequenced in a study of blood T cell repertoires in COVID-19. Repertoires were generated with immunoSEQ multiplex PCR, while TCRdb's copy carries only in-frame clones and drops some. The repertoire holds about 190,000 clones, about nine tenths seen once, with around 1.1% in the top ten. Specimen: peripheral blood. The receptors stem from a man aged 25 to 40 with acute or convalescent COVID-19.

V is TRBV5-4 and J is TRBJ1-2; D call uncertain. The germline V gene encodes CDR1 SGHNT and CDR2 YYREEE (reference sequence). This CDR3 has 16 amino acids. V was trimmed by 0 bases and J by 6 bases, leaving 18 bases between them. This CDR3 is CASSLAGTAPLDGYTF. As DNA, the CDR3 is TGTGCCAGCAGCTTGGCCGGAACAGCACCTCTCGATGGCTACACCTTC.

V and J are TRBV12-3 or TRBV12-4 and TRBJ1-1; D is unresolved. The ends were cut back, 6 bases at V and 2 bases at J, with 10 bases in the middle. This CDR3 region has 13 residues. CDR3: CASSPGDNTEAFF. CDR3 DNA sequence: TGTGCCAGCAGCCCCGGGGATAACACTGAAGCTTTCTTT.

Only a few counts were recorded for this clone. CDR3 coding DNA: TGTGCCAGCAGCTTAGTCCCACTAGACGGCAATGAGCAGTTCTTC. This gives the protein CASSLVPLDGNEQFF. The genes are TRBV11-2 and TRBJ2-1; a possible D gene is TRBD2 (5 bases). Germline CDR1 reads SGHAT; CDR2 reads FQNNGV. This CDR3 contains 15 residues. V dropped 1 base and J dropped 6 bases, with 13 bases sitting between them. The whole variable domain, filled in from reference TRBV11-2 and TRBJ2-1, reads EAGVAQSPRYKIIEKRQSVAFWCNPISGHATLYWYQQILGQGPKLLIQFQNNGVVDDSQLPKDRFSAERLKGVDSTLKIQPAKLEDSAVYLCASSLVPLDGNEQFFGPGTRLTVL.

The chain has TRBV30 and TRBJ1-5; a weak D match, TRBD1 (6 bases). The CDR3 is 13 amino acids. V lost 5 bases to trimming and J lost 0 bases, with 8 bases between them. Per germline, CDR1 GTSNPN and CDR2 SVGIG (reference sequence). CDR3 amino acids: CAWGQYSNQPQHF. As DNA, the CDR3 is TGTGCCTGGGGACAGTATAGCAATCAGCCCCAGCATTTT.